This T cell receptor beta chain derives from a study of radiotherapy plus CTLA-4 blockade in lung cancer. Overall study: Across the patients, objective responses occurred in about 19%, and disease control in approximately 30%. Broader study findings: Among reported predictors of response, early blood T cell clone dynamics with interferon-beta performed best. Subsequent to radiotherapy plus ipilimumab, tumor-derived TCR clones underwent expansion in blood.

From germline, CDR1 is SGHTA and CDR2 FQGNSA. V dropped 5 bases and J dropped 1 base, with 11 bases sitting between them. The CDR3 is made up of 14 amino acids. In the case of this clone: Its target is unknown.

Focal radiation with ipilimumab CTLA-4 blockade was given to patients with chemo-refractory metastatic non-small-cell lung cancer. This table comes from immunoSEQ multiplex PCR, and its TCRdb copy is limited to in-frame clones, with some not included. Among 30,000 to 40,000 clones listed, approximately 89% were seen once. The clonotype comes from a human donor with non-small cell lung cancer who had stable disease on radiotherapy plus ipilimumab. This chain links TRBV7-2 with TRBJ2-5, with unresolved D. This specimen consisted of peripheral blood, obtained from a patient treated with radiotherapy plus ipilimumab. CDR3 amino acids: CASSVRVLQETQYF. The CDR3 DNA is TGTGCCAGCAGCGTACGGGTACTCCAAGAGACCCAGTACTTC.